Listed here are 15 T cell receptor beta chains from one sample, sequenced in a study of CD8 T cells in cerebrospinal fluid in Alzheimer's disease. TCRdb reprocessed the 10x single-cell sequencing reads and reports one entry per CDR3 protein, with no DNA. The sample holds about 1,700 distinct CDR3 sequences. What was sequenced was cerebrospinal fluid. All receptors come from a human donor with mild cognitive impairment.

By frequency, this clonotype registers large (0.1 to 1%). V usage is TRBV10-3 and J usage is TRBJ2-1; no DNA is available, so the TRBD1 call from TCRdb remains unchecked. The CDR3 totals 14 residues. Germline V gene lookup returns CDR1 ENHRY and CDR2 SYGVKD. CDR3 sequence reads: CAISAGALPNEQFF.

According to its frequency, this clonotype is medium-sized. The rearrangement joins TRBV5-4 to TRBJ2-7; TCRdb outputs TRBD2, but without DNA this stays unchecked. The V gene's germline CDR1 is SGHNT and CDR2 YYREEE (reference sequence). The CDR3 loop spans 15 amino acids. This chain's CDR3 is CASSPQGGSPYEQYF.

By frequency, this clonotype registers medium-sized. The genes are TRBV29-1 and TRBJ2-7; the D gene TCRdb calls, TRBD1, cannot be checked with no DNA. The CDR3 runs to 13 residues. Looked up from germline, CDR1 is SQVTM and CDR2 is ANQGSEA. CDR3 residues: CSVRDRSSYEQYF.

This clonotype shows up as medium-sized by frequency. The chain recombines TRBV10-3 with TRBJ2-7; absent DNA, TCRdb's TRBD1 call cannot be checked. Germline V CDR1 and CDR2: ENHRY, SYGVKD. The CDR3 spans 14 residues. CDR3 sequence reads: CAISEGTDSYEQYF.

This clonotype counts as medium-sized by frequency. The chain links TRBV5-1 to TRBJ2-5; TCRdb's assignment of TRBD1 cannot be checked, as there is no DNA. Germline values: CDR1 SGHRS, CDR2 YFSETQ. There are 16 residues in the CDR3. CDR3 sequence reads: CASSFNPLGWGETQYF.

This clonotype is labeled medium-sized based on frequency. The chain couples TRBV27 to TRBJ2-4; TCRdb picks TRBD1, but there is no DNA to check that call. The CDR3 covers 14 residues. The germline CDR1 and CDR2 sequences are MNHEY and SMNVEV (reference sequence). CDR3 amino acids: CASSPMAGKNIQYF.

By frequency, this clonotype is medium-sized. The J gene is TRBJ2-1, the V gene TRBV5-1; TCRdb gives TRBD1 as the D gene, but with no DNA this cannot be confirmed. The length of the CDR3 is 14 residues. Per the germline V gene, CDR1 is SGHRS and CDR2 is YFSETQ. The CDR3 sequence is CASSLETGNNEQFF.

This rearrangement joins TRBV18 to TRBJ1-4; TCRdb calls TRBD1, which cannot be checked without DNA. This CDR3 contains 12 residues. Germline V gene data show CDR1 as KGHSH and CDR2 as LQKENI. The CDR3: CASSYYGGTLFF. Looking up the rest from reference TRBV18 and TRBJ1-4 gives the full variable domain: NAGVMQNPRHLVRRRGQEARLRCSPMKGHSHVYWYRQLPEEGLKFMVYLQKENIIDESGMPKERFSAEFPKEGPSILRIQQVVRGDSAAYFCASSYYGGTLFFGSGTQLSVL.

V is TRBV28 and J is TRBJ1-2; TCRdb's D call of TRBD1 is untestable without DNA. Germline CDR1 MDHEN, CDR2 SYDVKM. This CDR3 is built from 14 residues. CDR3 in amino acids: CASRSQGASYGYTF.

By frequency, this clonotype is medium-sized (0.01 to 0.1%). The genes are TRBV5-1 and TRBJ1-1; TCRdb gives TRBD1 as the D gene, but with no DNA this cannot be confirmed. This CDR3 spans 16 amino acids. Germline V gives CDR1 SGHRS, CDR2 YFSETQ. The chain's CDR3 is CASSFTGGRQNTEAFF.

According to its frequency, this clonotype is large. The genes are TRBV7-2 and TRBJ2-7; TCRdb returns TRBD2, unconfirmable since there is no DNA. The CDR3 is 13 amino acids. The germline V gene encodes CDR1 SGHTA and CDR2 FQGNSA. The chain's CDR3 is CASSRTGSYEQYF.

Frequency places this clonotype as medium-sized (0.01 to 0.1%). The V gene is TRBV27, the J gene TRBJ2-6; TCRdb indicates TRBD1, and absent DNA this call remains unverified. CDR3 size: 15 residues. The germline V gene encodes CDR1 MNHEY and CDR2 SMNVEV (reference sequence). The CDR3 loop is CASSGTGSGANVLTF.

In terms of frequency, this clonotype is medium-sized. The CDR3: CASSFSSYNEQFF. The chain links TRBV7-3 to TRBJ2-1. CDR1 SGHTA and CDR2 FQGTGA come from the germline V gene. CDR3 length: 13 residues.

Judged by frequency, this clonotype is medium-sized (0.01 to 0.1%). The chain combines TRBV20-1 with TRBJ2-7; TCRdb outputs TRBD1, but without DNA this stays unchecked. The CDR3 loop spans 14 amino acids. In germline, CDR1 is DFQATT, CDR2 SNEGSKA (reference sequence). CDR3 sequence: CSARDIADPGEQYF.

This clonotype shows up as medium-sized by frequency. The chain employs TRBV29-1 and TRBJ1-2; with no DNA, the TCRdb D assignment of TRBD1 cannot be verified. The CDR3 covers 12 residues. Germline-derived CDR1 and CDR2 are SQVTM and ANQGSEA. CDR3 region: CSVEGDNYGYTF.